The 22 T cell receptor beta chains below all came from one sample that was sequenced in a study of T-cell memory formation after mild COVID-19. MiXCR, applied by TCRdb to the 5' RACE reads, yields one record per CDR3 protein. The repertoire includes 50,000 or so distinct CDR3 sequences, about a quarter of them detected once, and more than 40% sits in the top ten. Sequencing input: PBMCs or a T cell subset sorted from them (not recorded which). Receptors were obtained from a man aged 18-30 years who had mild COVID-19 (a few samples of this study predate the infection). Cell type and time point are not known.

The chain carries TRBV20-1 and TRBJ2-7; unclear D gene. Trimming cost V 3 bases and J 6 bases, with 12 bases left between them. Germline CDR1 is DFQATT and CDR2 is SNEGSKA (reference sequence). The CDR3 spans 12 residues. The chain's CDR3 is CSASWVGIEQYF. CDR3 DNA: TGCAGTGCTAGCTGGGTTGGGATCGAGCAGTACTTC.

This clonotype has only a few counts. The genes are TRBV9 and TRBJ2-1; a possible D gene is TRBD2 (7 bases). Germline CDR1 is SGDLS and CDR2 is YYNGEE. Trimming took off 6 bases at V and 7 bases at J, with 17 bases between the two ends. The CDR3 runs to 14 residues. The CDR3 here is CASNRGGAENEQFF. The CDR3, as DNA: TGTGCCAGCAACCGTGGGGGGGCAGAGAATGAGCAGTTCTTC.

The rearrangement joins TRBV13 to TRBJ2-2; tentatively, D is TRBD2 (6 bases). The CDR3 is 13 residues long. CDR1 and CDR2 from the germline V gene are PRHDT and FYEKMQ (reference sequence). The V gene lost 5 bases and the J gene lost 7 bases, with 11 bases spanning the gap. CDR3 nucleotides: TGTGCCAGCAGCCCTAACGGGGGCGGGGAGCTGTTTTTT. It codes for CASSPNGGGELFF.

The chain couples TRBV6-6 to TRBJ1-2; a possible D gene is TRBD1 (5 bases). Germline V CDR1 and CDR2: MNHNY, SVGAGI (reference sequence). The CDR3 covers 17 residues. V lost 5 bases and J lost 6, with 25 bases in between. CDR3 protein: CASSPRVGERYLDGYTF. The CDR3 DNA sequence: TGTGCCAGCAGTCCCCGGGTGGGGGAGAGGTATTTGGATGGCTACACCTTC.

The chain carries TRBV18 and TRBJ2-1; D uncertain. V gave up 3 bases and J gave up 7 bases, with 13 bases separating them. The CDR3 totals 14 residues. Looked up from germline, CDR1 is KGHSH and CDR2 is LQKENI. The CDR3: CASSPLLVGNEQFF. Written as DNA, the CDR3 is TGTGCCAGCTCACCGCTATTGGTGGGGAATGAGCAGTTCTTC.

This chain uses TRBV27 with TRBJ1-5, with D maybe TRBD1 (5 bases). This CDR3 contains 16 residues. CDR1 and CDR2 from the germline V gene are MNHEY and SMNVEV (reference sequence). Trimming stripped 6 bases from V and 2 bases from J, with 17 bases between. The CDR3, as DNA: TGTGCCAGCAGGAGCCTCTACGACAGCCGCAATCAGCCCCAGCATTTT. The encoded protein is CASRSLYDSRNQPQHF.

This clonotype was detected a few times. The chain employs TRBV6-6 and TRBJ2-7; either TRBD1 or TRBD2 may supply D (5 bases each). Per the germline V gene, CDR1 is MNHNY and CDR2 is SVGAGI (reference sequence). This CDR3 spans 14 amino acids. V lost 7 bases, J lost 0 bases, and 13 bases lay in between. The CDR3 here is CASMGPGSSYEQYV. CDR3 sequence (DNA): TGTGCCAGCATGGGGCCGGGGAGCTCCTACGAGCAGTACGTC.

The rearrangement joins TRBV25-1 to TRBJ1-5; perhaps TRBD1 as D (5 bases). The CDR3 covers 16 residues. The V end lost 3 bases, the J end lost 1 base, and 13 bases lay between the germline ends. Germline V CDR1 and CDR2: MGHDK, SYGVNS. The CDR3 sequence: CASSDRAWDSNQPQHF. CDR3 coding DNA: TGTGCCAGCAGTGACCGGGCCTGGGACAGCAATCAGCCCCAGCATTTT.

This clonotype was seen a handful of times. The chain recombines TRBV7-9 with TRBJ2-5, with TRBD1 as a possible D gene (6 bases). This CDR3 has 15 amino acids. V was clipped by 5 bases and J by 1 base, with 14 bases between them. Germline lookup yields CDR1 SEHNR and CDR2 FQNEAQ (reference sequence). The CDR3 nucleotides are TGTGCCAGCAGCCATGCAGGGGCCCCCCAAGAGACCCAGTACTTC. Its protein product is CASSHAGAPQETQYF. Together with reference TRBV7-9 and TRBJ2-5, the CDR3 gives the full variable domain: DTGVSQNPRHKITKRGQNVTFRCDPISEHNRLYWYRQTLGQGPEFLTYFQNEAQLEKSRLLSDRFSAERPKGSFSTLEIQRTEQGDSAMYLCASSHAGAPQETQYFGPGTRLLVL.

The CDR3 nucleotides are TGCGCCAGCAGCCAGGCTCTTGGCACTGAAGCTTTCTTT. This sequence encodes CASSQALGTEAFF. The chain couples TRBV4-1 to TRBJ1-1; D call uncertain. Germline values: CDR1 MGHRA, CDR2 YSYEKL. The CDR3 covers 13 residues. V was trimmed by 3 bases and J by 4 bases, leaving 9 bases between them.

This chain connects TRBV7-9 to TRBJ2-2; no clear D gene. The CDR3 sequence is 15 residues long. V was pared by 5 bases and J by 1 base, with 11 bases between. Germline V lookup: CDR1 SEHNR, CDR2 FQNEAQ (reference sequence). In nucleotides, the CDR3 is TGTGCCAGCAGCCCCACCGACGGGAACACCGGGGAGCTGTTTTTT. Translation: CASSPTDGNTGELFF. Drawing the rest from reference TRBV7-9 and TRBJ2-2, the complete variable domain is DTGVSQNPRHKITKRGQNVTFRCDPISEHNRLYWYRQTLGQGPEFLTYFQNEAQLEKSRLLSDRFSAERPKGSFSTLEIQRTEQGDSAMYLCASSPTDGNTGELFFGEGSRLTVL.

The table lists this clonotype with a few counts. The chain couples TRBV24-1 to TRBJ2-3, with unresolved D. V was trimmed by 9 bases and J by 6 bases, leaving 9 bases between them. Germline loops: CDR1 KGHDR, CDR2 SFDVKD. The CDR3 sequence is 11 residues long. The CDR3 region has the DNA TGTGCCACCTCGCTTCTGGATACGCAGTATTTT. This sequence encodes CATSLLDTQYF.

A remark on this clonotype: Germline is not matched at one junction end, which may reflect a read error. The J gene is TRBJ2-2, the V gene TRBV7-7; D unresolved. Per germline, CDR1 SSHAT and CDR2 FNYEAQ (reference sequence). The length of the CDR3 is 15 residues. CDR3 nucleotides: TGTGCTAGCAGCCTCAGTGTTGCGAACACCGGGGAGCTGTTTTTT. Translating it yields CASSLSVANTGELFF.

The V call is TRBV6-5, the J call TRBJ2-2; D gene uncertain. V was trimmed by 0 bases and J by 0 bases, leaving 8 bases between them. This CDR3 is built from 16 residues. Germline V gives CDR1 MNHEY, CDR2 SVGAGI. CDR3 sequence (DNA): TGTGCCAGCAGTTACTCTCACCAGCCGAACACCGGGGAGCTGTTTTTT. The encoded protein is CASSYSHQPNTGELFF.

This clonotype was seen at least ten times. This chain joins TRBV7-9 and TRBJ2-7, with 8 bases lining up with TRBD1. This CDR3 region has 15 residues. Looked up from germline, CDR1 is SEHNR and CDR2 is FQNEAQ (reference sequence). V was pared by 3 bases and J by 5 bases, with 9 bases of the junction left unmatched. The CDR3 DNA is TGTGCCAGCAGCTTCCCGCGAACAGGGGGAGACGAGCAGTACTTC. Its protein product is CASSFPRTGGDEQYF.

This clonotype turned up a few times. The rearrangement uses TRBV4-3 and TRBJ1-1; no clear D. The CDR3 covers 14 residues. V lost 6 bases and J lost 7, with 18 bases in between. CDR1 and CDR2 (germline): LGHNA, YSLEER. CDR3 in amino acids: CASSPSVNGVEAFF. CDR3 in DNA: TGCGCCAGCAGTCCTTCGGTAAACGGGGTTGAAGCTTTCTTT.

The chain joins TRBV7-3 to TRBJ2-5, with D perhaps matching TRBD1 or TRBD2 (5 bases each). The V gene lost 5 bases and the J gene lost 9 bases, with 28 bases spanning the gap. The CDR3 loop spans 17 amino acids. The germline V gene encodes CDR1 SGHTA and CDR2 FQGTGA. As DNA, the CDR3 is TGTGCCAGCAGCCGAAGACGAGGTGGGGGTATTTTAGTGGCCCAGTACTTC. It specifies CASSRRRGGGILVAQYF.

The chain uses TRBV27 and TRBJ2-5, with D perhaps given as TRBD1 or TRBD2 (5 bases each). There are 16 residues in the CDR3. Germline CDR1 and CDR2: MNHEY and SMNVEV (reference sequence). Trimming stripped 4 bases from V and 0 bases from J, with 15 bases between. The CDR3 sequence is CASSSTPGRHQETQYF. The CDR3 DNA sequence: TGTGCCAGCAGTTCCACCCCGGGACGGCACCAAGAGACCCAGTACTTC.

This clonotype is categorized as large. The rearrangement uses TRBV7-6 and TRBJ2-3; D is undetermined. V lost 4 bases, J lost 0 bases, and 5 bases lay in between. The CDR3 runs 13 residues. Germline loops: CDR1 SGHVS, CDR2 FNYEAQ. In nucleotides, the CDR3 is TGTGCCAGCAGCTACACTAGCACAGATACGCAGTATTTT. It encodes CASSYTSTDTQYF.

This clonotype turned up a few times. J is TRBJ1-2 and V is TRBV7-9; 8 positions agree with TRBD1. The CDR3 spans 13 residues. In germline, CDR1 is SEHNR, CDR2 FQNEAQ (reference sequence). V was pared by 5 bases and J by 7 bases, with 6 bases of the junction left unmatched. The CDR3 protein is CASSLGTGVGYTF. The CDR3 DNA follows: TGTGCCAGCAGCCTAGGGACAGGCGTTGGCTACACCTTC.

The gene calls are TRBV12-3 or TRBV12-4 and TRBJ2-5, with 11 bases aligning to TRBD2. This CDR3 region has 15 residues. V was pared by 1 base and J by 7 bases, with 5 bases of the junction left unmatched. CDR3 in DNA: TGTGCCAGCAGTTTAGGCGGTAGCGGGGGGGGGACCCAGTACTTC. This codes for CASSLGGSGGGTQYF.

This clonotype was observed a handful of times. The CDR3 nucleotides read TGTGCCAGCAGCACCGGGACAGAAGTTAACTATGGCTACACCTTC. Residues: CASSTGTEVNYGYTF. V gene TRBV9 combines with J gene TRBJ1-2, with TRBD1 identical over 7 bases. The length of the CDR3 is 15 residues. Germline CDR1 and CDR2: SGDLS and YYNGEE. V shed 4 bases and J 1 base; nucleotides not matched to a gene: 7.